The present T cell receptor beta chain was sequenced within a study of cytomegalovirus exposure and HLA in healthy donors. Findings of the study overall: Three of the chains that were CMV-associated were confirmed in vitro to be specific for CMV antigens.

Notes on this clone: Its matching antigen is unknown.

The V gene lost 0 bases and the J gene lost 7 bases, with 14 bases spanning the gap. The germline gives CDR1 SGDLS, CDR2 YYNGEE. This CDR3 region has 15 residues. Primers for the PCR totalled 60 Vbeta and 13 Jbeta. Produced via immunoSEQ multiplex PCR; TCRdb's table is partial and in-frame only. Here the sample spans 70,000 to 90,000 clones, roughly 74% being singletons. This TCR derives from a man aged 35 to 55 in good health and CMV-seronegative. The material sequenced was PBMCs. The J gene is TRBJ2-1, the V gene TRBV9, with D perhaps TRBD1 (6 bases). The CDR3 reads CASSVVGAGENEQFF. The DNA of the CDR3 is TGTGCCAGCAGCGTAGTAGGGGCAGGGGAAAATGAGCAGTTCTTC.